The next 3 T cell receptor beta chains were all read from a single sample in a study of shared clonotypes between healthy human individuals. Naive CD8 cells comprised CD45RO-negative, CCR7-positively selected cells, excluding terminally differentiated effector memory CD45RA+ cells. Sequencing used immunoSEQ multiplex PCR; TCRdb keeps in-frame clones, though not all of them. The sample holds some 740,000 clones; 80% to 95% are singletons and the top ten take around 24%. Sequenced sample: naive CD8+ T cells sorted from blood. The source is a man aged 25 to 40 in good health.

The table lists this clone with a count of one. CDR3 region: CASSPGTSGPYQETQYF. CDR3 DNA: TGTGCCAGCAGCCCCGGGACTAGCGGACCGTACCAAGAGACCCAGTACTTC. The rearrangement uses TRBV11-2 and TRBJ2-5, with 11 positions matching TRBD2. The CDR3 has 17 residues. Trimming took 5 bases from V and 0 from J; bases not matched to a gene: 8. Germline V lookup: CDR1 SGHAT, CDR2 FQNNGV.

The V call is TRBV5-6, the J call TRBJ2-7, with 13 positions matching TRBD2. Germline lookup yields CDR1 SGHDT and CDR2 YYEEEE. V gave up 4 bases and J gave up 5 bases; unmatched junction bases: 9. This CDR3 region has 16 residues. The CDR3 sequence: CASSLRTSGRLHEQYF. For the CDR3, the DNA is TGTGCCAGCAGCCTCAGGACTAGCGGGAGATTACACGAGCAGTACTTC.

As to this clone: Other DNA sequences in this sample translate to the same CDR3. The chain couples TRBV30 to TRBJ2-1, with 11 bases lining up with TRBD2. The CDR3 contains 15 residues. V was clipped by 0 bases and J by 8 bases; unmatched bases: 6. CDR1 GTSNPN and CDR2 SVGIG come from the germline V gene (reference sequence). The CDR3 loop is CAWSVGLAGGDEQFF. CDR3 sequence (DNA): TGTGCCTGGAGTGTAGGCCTAGCGGGAGGCGATGAGCAGTTCTTC.